Below, 25 T cell receptor beta chains from the same sample are listed, as sequenced in a study of blood T cell repertoires in COVID-19. Produced via immunoSEQ multiplex PCR; TCRdb's table is partial and in-frame only. The sample has 200,000 to 250,000 clones, roughly four fifths seen once. Sequenced input: peripheral blood. These receptors were taken from a woman between 65 and 79 years old with COVID-19, enrolled during active disease.

In its sample, this clone was seen a few times. This sequence joins TRBV9 and TRBJ1-1; weak D call: TRBD1 (5 bases). Germline V CDR1 and CDR2: SGDLS, YYNGEE. There are 16 residues in the CDR3. The ends were cut back, 4 bases at V and 1 base at J, with 17 bases in the middle. This chain's CDR3 is CASSPHSPRGNTEAFF. Written as DNA, the CDR3 is TGTGCCAGCAGCCCTCACAGCCCAAGGGGGAACACTGAAGCTTTCTTT.

The rearrangement links TRBV2 to TRBJ1-1, with a tentative D call TRBD1 (6 bases). Germline V gives CDR1 SNHLY, CDR2 FYNNEI. The V gene lost 6 bases and the J gene lost 0 bases, with 11 bases spanning the gap. The CDR3 length is 14 residues. The CDR3 DNA reads TGTGCCAGCAGGGAGGACAGTATGAACACTGAAGCTTTCTTT. This codes for CASREDSMNTEAFF.

The chain employs TRBV6-2 or TRBV6-3 and TRBJ1-4, with D possibly TRBD1 on 6 matching bases. CDR1 and CDR2 (germline): MNHEY, SVGEGT. The CDR3 has 16 amino acids. Trimming cost V 0 bases and J 8 bases, with 16 bases left between them. CDR3 protein: CASSYSGASSREKLFF. In DNA form, the CDR3 reads TGTGCCAGCAGTTACTCGGGGGCTTCGTCGAGGGAAAAACTGTTTTTT.

The chain combines TRBV4-3 with TRBJ1-2; no firm D call. The CDR3 has 14 amino acids. Trimming took off 0 bases at V and 2 bases at J, with 7 bases between the two ends. Germline assignment: CDR1 LGHNA and CDR2 YSLEER. CDR3 sequence reads: CASSQDDGNYGYTF. The CDR3 DNA follows: TGCGCCAGCAGCCAAGACGACGGGAACTATGGCTACACCTTC.

The CDR3 here is CASSVAAGLFDEQFF. The CDR3 DNA reads TGTGCCAGCAGCGTAGCAGCGGGACTCTTCGATGAGCAGTTCTTC. This chain uses TRBV9 with TRBJ2-1, with 7 bases that match TRBD2. V was clipped by 0 bases and J by 8 bases; unmatched bases: 8. CDR1 and CDR2 from the germline V gene are SGDLS and YYNGEE. The CDR3 totals 15 residues.

The V and J genes are TRBV10-3 and TRBJ1-2; D possibly corresponds to TRBD1 (5 bases). There are 14 residues in the CDR3. The germline V gene encodes CDR1 ENHRY and CDR2 SYGVKD. The ends were cut back, 1 base at V and 2 bases at J, with 8 bases in the middle. The CDR3 DNA follows: TGTGCCATCAGTGAGTTCGGGGGAAACTATGGCTACACCTTC. Its translation is CAISEFGGNYGYTF.

This clone was observed once. The CDR3 DNA is TGTGCCAGCAGAAAAAGGACAGGGGATCGCACCGGGGAGCTGTTTTTT. Translation: CASRKRTGDRTGELFF. The chain combines TRBV7-8 with TRBJ2-2; 9 bases are shared with TRBD1. V gave up 6 bases and J gave up 4 bases; unmatched junction bases: 9. The V gene's germline CDR1 is SGHVS and CDR2 FQNEAQ. This CDR3 has 16 residues.

J is TRBJ2-3 and V is TRBV28; 11 nucleotides agree with TRBD2. Losses at the gene ends were 6 bases for V and 2 bases for J; bases not matched to a gene: 7. This CDR3 comprises 16 residues. Per the germline V gene, CDR1 is MDHEN and CDR2 is SYDVKM. This CDR3 reads CASRTVAGGLTDTQYF. For the CDR3, the DNA is TGTGCCAGCAGGACAGTAGCGGGAGGGCTCACAGATACGCAGTATTTT.

V is TRBV7-9 and J is TRBJ2-1; TRBD2 aligns across 11 bases. V was clipped by 3 bases and J by 7 bases; unmatched bases: 5. Germline V gene data show CDR1 as SEHNR and CDR2 as FQNEAQ (reference sequence). There are 15 residues in the CDR3. CDR3 in amino acids: CASSFGSGRENEQFF. The CDR3 DNA follows: TGTGCCAGCAGCTTTGGTAGCGGGAGGGAAAATGAGCAGTTCTTC.

The V gene is TRBV10-3, the J gene TRBJ1-1; weak D call: TRBD1 (5 bases). The V and J ends lost 2 bases and 5 bases respectively, with 18 bases between them. Looked up from germline, CDR1 is ENHRY and CDR2 is SYGVKD. The CDR3 consists of 16 residues. The CDR3 nucleotides read TGTGCCATCAGTGAGCAAATCCTGACCGGGGGAACTGAAGCTTTCTTT. This encodes CAISEQILTGGTEAFF.

The chain carries TRBV10-3 and TRBJ2-3; D possibly corresponds to TRBD2 (5 bases). The CDR3 contains 14 residues. CDR1 and CDR2 (germline): ENHRY, SYGVKD. Trimming removed 5 bases at V and 1 base at J, with 10 bases between. CDR3 protein: CAISPPEGTDTQYF. Written as DNA, the CDR3 is TGTGCCATCAGTCCACCGGAGGGCACAGATACGCAGTATTTT.

V is TRBV19 and J is TRBJ1-3; no clear D. The germline gives CDR1 LNHDA, CDR2 SQIVND (reference sequence). V was shortened by 3 bases and J by 0 bases, with 15 bases between the two germline ends. This CDR3 region has 17 residues. In DNA form, the CDR3 reads TGTGCCAGTAGTATTTCGACACCACCTCACTCTGGAAACACCATATATTTT. Amino acids: CASSISTPPHSGNTIYF.

The chain couples TRBV4-3 to TRBJ2-2; TRBD1 agrees at 12 bases. The germline CDR1 and CDR2 sequences are LGHNA and YSLEER. The CDR3 runs to 16 residues. Trimming removed 3 bases from V and 6 bases from J; junction bases left unmatched: 5. The CDR3 DNA is TGCGCCAGCAGCCAGGGGACAGGGGGCAATGCCGGGGAGCTGTTTTTT. Its protein is CASSQGTGGNAGELFF.

The V call is TRBV27, the J call TRBJ2-7, with D perhaps TRBD1 (6 bases). The CDR3 sequence is 15 residues long. The V end was cut by 4 bases, the J end by 5 bases, with 18 bases between. CDR1 MNHEY and CDR2 SMNVEV come from the germline V gene (reference sequence). The CDR3 DNA reads TGTGCCAGCAGTTCACCTTCCACAGGGAGCCACGAGCAGTACTTC. Its protein is CASSSPSTGSHEQYF.

This chain links TRBV18 with TRBJ1-5; tentative D call: TRBD1 (6 bases). Deletions cut 4 bases from V and 0 bases from J, with 10 bases between. Germline assignment: CDR1 KGHSH and CDR2 LQKENI. The CDR3 runs 15 residues. CDR3 coding DNA: TGTGCCAGCTCACAGACAGGTACTAGCAATCAGCCCCAGCATTTT. This sequence encodes CASSQTGTSNQPQHF.

The chain joins TRBV5-1 to TRBJ2-5; possibly TRBD1 for D (5 bases). Trimming removed 2 bases at V and 1 base at J, with 12 bases between. The V gene's germline CDR1 is SGHRS and CDR2 YFSETQ. The CDR3 spans 15 residues. The CDR3: CASSFGPGFQETQYF. The CDR3 DNA reads TGCGCCAGCAGCTTTGGCCCAGGGTTCCAAGAGACCCAGTACTTC.

The chain recombines TRBV30 with TRBJ2-4; possibly TRBD2 for D (5 bases). CDR3 length equals 14 residues. CDR1 is GTSNPN and CDR2 is SVGIG in the germline V gene (reference sequence). V was trimmed by 1 base and J by 4 bases, leaving 11 bases between them. CDR3 coding DNA: TGTGCCTGGAGTGCTGGTGGACTGAAAAACATTCAGTACTTC. This encodes CAWSAGGLKNIQYF.

The rearrangement joins TRBV5-1 to TRBJ1-1; no clear D. Germline V gives CDR1 SGHRS, CDR2 YFSETQ. Trimming left V 2 bases short and J 4 bases short, with 9 bases between. The CDR3 spans 13 residues. The CDR3 reads CASSFVGGTEAFF. The CDR3 bases are TGCGCCAGCAGCTTTGTCGGAGGCACTGAAGCTTTCTTT.

The V call is TRBV27, the J call TRBJ1-1, with a possible D match to TRBD1 (6 bases). The V end was cut by 3 bases, the J end by 4 bases, with 21 bases between. From germline, CDR1 is MNHEY and CDR2 SMNVEV (reference sequence). The CDR3 runs 17 residues. The CDR3 nucleotides are TGTGCCAGCAGTTTTAGGCGGGGAGGGGGATCCTCCACTGAAGCTTTCTTT. Protein sequence: CASSFRRGGGSSTEAFF.

Remarks on this clone: Other DNA sequences in this sample translate to the same CDR3. The chain has TRBV18 and TRBJ1-1; 8 positions agree with TRBD1. The CDR3 covers 14 residues. The trim removed 1 base at V and 5 bases at J, leaving 3 bases unmatched. The germline V gene has CDR1 KGHSH and CDR2 LQKENI. CDR3 amino acids: CASSPQDRVTEAFF. The CDR3 region has the DNA TGTGCCAGCTCACCACAGGACAGGGTTACTGAAGCTTTCTTT. The whole variable domain, filled in from reference TRBV18 and TRBJ1-1, reads NAGVMQNPRHLVRRRGQEARLRCSPMKGHSHVYWYRQLPEEGLKFMVYLQKENIIDESGMPKERFSAEFPKEGPSILRIQQVVRGDSAAYFCASSPQDRVTEAFFGQGTRLTVV.

The chain uses TRBV19 and TRBJ1-1, with D uncertain. Trimming left V 3 bases short and J 1 base short, with 3 bases between. This CDR3 is 12 amino acids long. Germline V gene lookup returns CDR1 LNHDA and CDR2 SQIVND (reference sequence). The CDR3 DNA sequence: TGTGCCAGTAGTATTAAGAACACTGAAGCTTTCTTT. It is translated as CASSIKNTEAFF. Filled out from reference TRBV19 and TRBJ1-1, the complete variable domain reads DGGITQSPKYLFRKEGQNVTLSCEQNLNHDAMYWYRQDPGQGLRLIYYSQIVNDFQKGDIAEGYSVSREKKESFPLTVTSAQKNPTAFYLCASSIKNTEAFFGQGTRLTVV.

The chain couples TRBV5-4 to TRBJ2-7; 12 positions agree with TRBD2. There are 15 residues in the CDR3. V dropped 0 bases and J dropped 6; count of bases not matched to a gene: 4. Germline V CDR1 and CDR2: SGHNT, YYREEE (reference sequence). The CDR3 DNA is TGTGCCAGCAGCTTGGAACTAGCGGGAGGACCCGAGCAGTACTTC. Its translation: CASSLELAGGPEQYF.

The genes are TRBV5-6 and TRBJ2-7; D may be TRBD1 (6 bases). The length of the CDR3 is 16 residues. V dropped 4 bases and J dropped 6 bases, with 23 bases sitting between them. CDR1 is SGHDT and CDR2 is YYEEEE in the germline V gene. The CDR3 reads CASSRSRQVEVSEQYF. The CDR3 bases are TGTGCCAGCAGCCGCTCTAGACAGGTTGAAGTGAGCGAGCAGTACTTC. The variable domain in full, with the rest retrieved from reference TRBV5-6 and TRBJ2-7, is DAGVTQSPTHLIKTRGQQVTLRCSPKSGHDTVSWYQQALGQGPQFIFQYYEEEERQRGNFPDRFSGHQFPNYSSELNVNALLLGDSALYLCASSRSRQVEVSEQYFGPGTRLTVT.

The rearrangement uses TRBV11-3 and TRBJ2-1; 7 bases are a match to TRBD1. CDR1 and CDR2 (germline): SGHNT, YENEEA. J was trimmed by 0 bases and V by 6 bases; bases with no gene match: 11. The CDR3 contains 17 residues. The CDR3 bases are TGTGCCAGCAGATTCGGGACAGCCAAGAGCTCCTACAATGAGCAGTTCTTC. Protein product: CASRFGTAKSSYNEQFF.

The chain recombines TRBV9 with TRBJ1-3, with TRBD1 identical over 8 bases. Germline CDR1 and CDR2: SGDLS and YYNGEE. V shed 4 bases and J 4 bases; nucleotides not matched to a gene: 7. CDR3 length: 15 residues. The CDR3 reads CASSPRQGSGNTIYF. In DNA, the CDR3 is TGTGCCAGCAGCCCCCGACAGGGGAGCGGAAACACCATATATTTT.